The sequence of this TCR beta chain was determined in a study of T cell repertoires in aging, cancer and after chemotherapy. Study-wide background: Healthy donor repertoires were recorded over several months to years and showed clear clonal overlap. The full dataset contained about 10 million TCR reads.

Peripheral blood genomic DNA, not sorted cells or RNA, was the template. The study's findings and limits: Median generation probability rose over the chemotherapy interval in each cancer cohort, suggesting rebound thymic output. Immunological memory after chemotherapy cannot be judged from the repertoire data.

TRB rearrangements spanning V, D and J were amplified using mixed TRB-A/B primers. TCRdb re-called the multiplex PCR reads with MiXCR, one entry per CDR3 protein. The sample includes about 12,000 distinct CDR3 sequences, around 21% of them seen just once. To note about this clonotype: The antigen remains undetermined.

V gave up 0 bases and J gave up 4 bases; unmatched junction bases: 7. The CDR3 extends over 16 amino acids. In germline, CDR1 is SGHRS, CDR2 YFSETQ. The chain employs TRBV5-1 and TRBJ1-2, with 9 bases lining up with TRBD1. The specimen was blood. This receptor was identified in a human donor in good health. CDR3 in DNA: TGCGCCAGCAGCTTGGCCGGGACAGGGCAGGGCTATGGCTACACCTTC. This translates into CASSLAGTGQGYGYTF.